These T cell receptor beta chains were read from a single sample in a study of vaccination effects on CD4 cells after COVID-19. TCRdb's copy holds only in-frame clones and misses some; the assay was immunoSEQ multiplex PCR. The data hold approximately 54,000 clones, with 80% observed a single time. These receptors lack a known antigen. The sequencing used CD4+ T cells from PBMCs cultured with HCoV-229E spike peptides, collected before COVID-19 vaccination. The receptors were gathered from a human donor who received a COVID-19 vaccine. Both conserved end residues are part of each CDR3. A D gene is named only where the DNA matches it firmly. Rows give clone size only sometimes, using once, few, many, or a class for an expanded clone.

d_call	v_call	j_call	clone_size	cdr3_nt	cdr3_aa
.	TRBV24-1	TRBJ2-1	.	TGTGCCACCAGTGATAAGGGGACGATCTACAATGAGCAGTTCTTC	CATSDKGTIYNEQFF
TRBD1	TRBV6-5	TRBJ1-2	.	TGTGCCGGACAAGACAGGGGGCGCCATCCATCTGGCTACACCTTC	CAGQDRGRHPSGYTF
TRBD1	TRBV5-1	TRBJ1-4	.	TGCGCCAGCAGCCCGGAGGGACAGGGAAGTGAAAAACTGTTTTTT	CASSPEGQGSEKLFF
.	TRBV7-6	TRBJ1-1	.	TGTGCCAGCAGCTCGACAGGTCGGGGGGACACTGAAGCTTTCTTT	CASSSTGRGDTEAFF
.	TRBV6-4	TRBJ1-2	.	TGTGCCAGCAGTGCTATCCTTCCGGGCCTACGGTCAGGCTATGGCTACACCTTC	CASSAILPGLRSGYGYTF
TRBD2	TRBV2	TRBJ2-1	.	TGTGCCAGCAGACGGGGGGGGGCCAATGAGCAGTTCTTC	CASRRGGANEQFF
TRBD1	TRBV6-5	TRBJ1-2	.	TGTGCCAGCAGTTACTCTAACAGGGGTTTCAATGGCTACACCTTC	CASSYSNRGFNGYTF
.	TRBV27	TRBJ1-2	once	TGTGCCAGCAGTTTATCGCGCAGGGTTAACTATGGCTACACCTTC	CASSLSRRVNYGYTF
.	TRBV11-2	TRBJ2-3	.	TGTGCCAGCAGCCCCTCAGGGGTAGGGCGCACAGATACGCAGTATTTT	CASSPSGVGRTDTQYF
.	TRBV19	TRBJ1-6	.	TGTGCCAGTAGTATCTTCCGCGGGGATATGAATTCACCCCTCCACTTT	CASSIFRGDMNSPLHF
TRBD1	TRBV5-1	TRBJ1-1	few	TGCGCCAGCAGCCCGGGGACAGAACAGGAAGCTTTCTTT	CASSPGTEQEAFF
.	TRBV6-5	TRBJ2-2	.	TGTGCCAGCAGTTACCGGGACGTCGCGAACACCGGGGAGCTGTTTTTT	CASSYRDVANTGELFF
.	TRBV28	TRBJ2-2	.	TGTGCCACGGGACGGGGAGTCAGCGGGGAGCTGTTTTTT	CATGRGVSGELFF
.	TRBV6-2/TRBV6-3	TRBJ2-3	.	TGTGCCAGCAGTTACAGCCGACAGGTCACAGATACGCAGTATTTT	CASSYSRQVTDTQYF
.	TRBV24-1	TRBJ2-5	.	TGTGCCACCAGTGATTTGCGGCAGCGGGAGACCCAGTACTTC	CATSDLRQRETQYF
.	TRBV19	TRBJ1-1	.	TGTGCCAGTAGTACTAGATTAATGAACACTGAAGCTTTCTTT	CASSTRLMNTEAFF
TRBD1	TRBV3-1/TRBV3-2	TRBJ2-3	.	TGTGCCAGCAGCCCATACAGGGGGCCAGATACGCAGTATTTT	CASSPYRGPDTQYF
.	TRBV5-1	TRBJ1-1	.	TGCGCCAGCAGCGACACGTACACTGAAGCTTTCTTT	CASSDTYTEAFF
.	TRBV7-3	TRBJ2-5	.	TGTGCCAGCAGCGCGGGACCGGGTAGGGAGACCCAGTACTTC	CASSAGPGRETQYF
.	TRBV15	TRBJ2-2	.	TGTGCCACCAGCAGCGGGGGACGAGGCGGGGAGCTGTTTTTT	CATSSGGRGGELFF
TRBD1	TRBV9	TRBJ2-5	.	TGTGCCAGCAGCGTAGGGACAGGGGGTCAGACCCAGTACTTC	CASSVGTGGQTQYF
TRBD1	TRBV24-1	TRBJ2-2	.	TGTGCCACCAGTGATGCCGGGACAGCCACCGGGGAGCTGTTTTTT	CATSDAGTATGELFF
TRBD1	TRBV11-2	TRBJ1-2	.	TGTGCCAGCAGCCCGGGACAGTTCTATGGCTACACCTTC	CASSPGQFYGYTF
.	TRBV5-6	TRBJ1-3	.	TGTGCCAGCAGCGCCGGATTGCAGGGGTTATCCTCTGGAAACACCATATATTTT	CASSAGLQGLSSGNTIYF
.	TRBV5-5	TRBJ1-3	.	TGTGCCAGCAGCTTGGGCCCGGCGGGAAACACCATATATTTT	CASSLGPAGNTIYF
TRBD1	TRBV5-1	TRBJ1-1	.	TGCGCCAGCAGCCCTGGACAGGGTATCTCTGAAGCTTTCTTT	CASSPGQGISEAFF
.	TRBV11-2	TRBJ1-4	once	TGTGCCAGCAGCTTAGTGGCAGGGTCGTCGATAGAAAAACTGTTTTTT	CASSLVAGSSIEKLFF
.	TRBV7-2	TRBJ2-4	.	TGTGCCAGCAGCTTCCGGGGAGAAAACATTCAGTACTTC	CASSFRGENIQYF
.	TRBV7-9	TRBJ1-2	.	TGTGCCAGCAGCTTGGAGGTCCCTAGGGTCGGAGGCTACACCTTC	CASSLEVPRVGGYTF
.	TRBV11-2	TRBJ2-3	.	TGTGCCAGCAGCTCGCGACAGGAAACTAGCACAGATACGCAGTATTTT	CASSSRQETSTDTQYF
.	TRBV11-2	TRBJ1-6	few	TGTGCCAGCAGCGACAACGGGAAACCCCTCCACTTT	CASSDNGKPLHF
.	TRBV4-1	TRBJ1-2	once	TGCGCCAGCAGCCCCACTGGAGCCAACGGGGGTGGCTACACCTTC	CASSPTGANGGGYTF
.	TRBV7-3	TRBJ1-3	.	TGTGCCAGCAGCCCAACGGGGGGGGGAAACACCATATATTTT	CASSPTGGGNTIYF
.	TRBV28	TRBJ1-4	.	TGTGCCACCCATGGCGGTGCAACTAATGAAAAACTGTTTTTT	CATHGGATNEKLFF
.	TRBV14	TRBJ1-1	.	TGTGCCAGCAGCCATGGTAACACAGATGAAGCTTTCTTT	CASSHGNTDEAFF
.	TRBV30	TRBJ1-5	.	TGTGCCTGGAGTGTCGGAGGGGCCCTACCTAGCAATCAGCCCCAGCATTTT	CAWSVGGALPSNQPQHF
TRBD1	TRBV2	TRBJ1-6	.	TGTGCCACCACCAAGGACAGGGCGGGGTCACCCCTCCACTTT	CATTKDRAGSPLHF
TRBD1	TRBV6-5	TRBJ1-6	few	TGTGCCAGTACCCGGGACAGGGATAATTCACCCCTCCACTTT	CASTRDRDNSPLHF
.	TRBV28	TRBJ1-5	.	TGTGCCAGCACCCAAGGAACAGGGAGGCGAGATAGCAATCAGCCCCAGCATTTT	CASTQGTGRRDSNQPQHF
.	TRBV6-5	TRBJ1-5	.	TGTGCCAGCAGTTTATACAGGGTCTGGAGCAATCAGCCCCAGCATTTT	CASSLYRVWSNQPQHF
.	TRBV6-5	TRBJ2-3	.	TGTGCCAGCATCCTGGCTGACAGTCGCACAGATACGCAGTATTTT	CASILADSRTDTQYF
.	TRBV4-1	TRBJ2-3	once	TGCGCCAGCAGCCAAGATCCACGAGGGGGACGCACAGATACGCAGTATTTT	CASSQDPRGGRTDTQYF
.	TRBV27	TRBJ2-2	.	.	CASTHFGAGGELFF
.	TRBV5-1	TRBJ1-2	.	TGCGCCAGCAGCGACAACTATGGCTACACCTTC	CASSDNYGYTF
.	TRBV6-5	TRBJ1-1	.	TGTGCCAGCAGTTCAGCAGTCTCTGAAGCTTTCTTT	CASSSAVSEAFF
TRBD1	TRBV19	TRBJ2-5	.	TGTGCCAGTAGATCTACAGGGGCGCTGGCCCAGTACTTC	CASRSTGALAQYF
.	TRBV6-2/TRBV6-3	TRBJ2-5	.	TGTGCCAGCAGTCACGGAACTGGAACGACCCAGTACTTC	CASSHGTGTTQYF
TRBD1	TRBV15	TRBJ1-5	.	TGTGCCACCAGCAGAGGGGGGGGGCAGGGGGACAATCAGCCCCAGCATTTT	CATSRGGGQGDNQPQHF
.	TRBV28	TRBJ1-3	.	TGTGCCAGCAGTTTATTGCAGGTCTCTGGAAACACCATATATTTT	CASSLLQVSGNTIYF
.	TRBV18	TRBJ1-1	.	TGTGCCAGCTCACTCCTAGGGGAGAAGAGGACTGAAGCTTTCTTT	CASSLLGEKRTEAFF
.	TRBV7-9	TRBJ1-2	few	TGTGCCAGCAGCTTAGAAGTGACGTCTTTTGGCTACACCTTC	CASSLEVTSFGYTF
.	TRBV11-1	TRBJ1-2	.	TGTGCCAGCAGCGCTCCCCAGGGAGGGGACTATGGCTACACCTTC	CASSAPQGGDYGYTF
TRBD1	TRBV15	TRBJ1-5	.	TGTGCCACCAGCAGGGGACAGGTTAGCAATCAGCCCCAGCATTTT	CATSRGQVSNQPQHF
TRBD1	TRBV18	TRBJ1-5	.	TGTGCCAGCTCACTATCCGGGACAGGGGCTAATCAGCCCCAGCATTTT	CASSLSGTGANQPQHF
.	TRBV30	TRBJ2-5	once	TGTGCCTGGAGTGTACAAGGAGAGACCCAGTACTTC	CAWSVQGETQYF